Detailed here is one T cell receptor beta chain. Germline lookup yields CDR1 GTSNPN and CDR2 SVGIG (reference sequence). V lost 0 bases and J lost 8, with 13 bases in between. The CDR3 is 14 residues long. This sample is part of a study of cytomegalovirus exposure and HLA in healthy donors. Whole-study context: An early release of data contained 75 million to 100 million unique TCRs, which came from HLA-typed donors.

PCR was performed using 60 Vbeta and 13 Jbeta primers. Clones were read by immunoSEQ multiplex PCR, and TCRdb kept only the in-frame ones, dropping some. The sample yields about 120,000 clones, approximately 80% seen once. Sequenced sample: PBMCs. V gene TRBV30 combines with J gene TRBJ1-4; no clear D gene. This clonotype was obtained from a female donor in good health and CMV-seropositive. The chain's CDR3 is CAWSVVPEREKLFF. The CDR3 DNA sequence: TGTGCCTGGAGTGTAGTCCCCGAGAGGGAAAAACTGTTTTTT.